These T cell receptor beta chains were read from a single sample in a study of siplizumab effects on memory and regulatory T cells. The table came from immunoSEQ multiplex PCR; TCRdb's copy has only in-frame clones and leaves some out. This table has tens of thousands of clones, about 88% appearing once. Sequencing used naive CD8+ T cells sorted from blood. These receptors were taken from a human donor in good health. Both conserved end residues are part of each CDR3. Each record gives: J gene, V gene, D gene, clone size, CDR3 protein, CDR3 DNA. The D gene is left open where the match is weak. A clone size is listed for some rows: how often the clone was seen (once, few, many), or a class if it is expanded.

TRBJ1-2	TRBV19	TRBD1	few	CASSTLDRADGYTF	TGTGCCAGTAGTACCTTGGACAGGGCCGATGGCTACACCTTC
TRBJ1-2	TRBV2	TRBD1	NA	CAIQTGGANYGYTF	TGTGCCATCCAAACAGGGGGCGCGAACTATGGCTACACCTTC
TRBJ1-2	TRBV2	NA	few	CASTSGALGYTF	TGTGCCAGCACCTCGGGGGCGCTTGGCTACACCTTC
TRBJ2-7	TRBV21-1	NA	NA	CASSTTLTDQAYEQYF	TGTGCCAGCAGCACTACTTTGACAGACCAAGCCTACGAGCAGTACTTC
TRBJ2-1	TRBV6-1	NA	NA	CASSEVRRPYNEQFF	TGTGCCAGCAGTGAGGTCCGCCGACCCTACAATGAGCAGTTCTTC
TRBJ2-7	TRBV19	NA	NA	CATSAGYSYEQYF	TGTGCCACCAGTGCAGGGTACTCCTACGAGCAGTACTTC
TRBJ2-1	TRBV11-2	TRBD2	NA	CASSFTTSGRHNEQFF	TGTGCCAGCAGCTTTACGACTAGCGGGAGACACAATGAGCAGTTCTTC
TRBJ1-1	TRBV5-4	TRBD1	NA	CASSPPDRAGTEAFF	TGTGCCAGCAGCCCCCCGGACAGGGCAGGAACTGAAGCTTTCTTT
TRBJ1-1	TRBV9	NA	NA	CASRGMNTEAFF	TGTGCCAGCAGAGGTATGAACACTGAAGCTTTCTTT
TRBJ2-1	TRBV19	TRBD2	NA	CASRLAGSSYNEQFF	TGTGCCAGTAGACTAGCGGGGAGCTCCTACAATGAGCAGTTCTTC
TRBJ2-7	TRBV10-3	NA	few	CAISDSDYEQYF	TGTGCCATCAGTGACAGCGACTACGAGCAGTACTTC
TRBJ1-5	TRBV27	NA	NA	CASSSLKGSNQPQHF	TGTGCCAGCAGTTCTTTAAAAGGTAGCAATCAGCCCCAGCATTTT
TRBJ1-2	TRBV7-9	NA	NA	CASSPGTTTGYTF	TGTGCCAGCAGCCCCGGGACAACGACTGGCTACACCTTC
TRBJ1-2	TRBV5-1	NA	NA	CASSLVWGNVYGYTF	TGCGCCAGCAGCTTGGTGTGGGGGAATGTCTATGGCTACACCTTC
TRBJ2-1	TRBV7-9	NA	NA	CASSSQASSYNEQFF	TGTGCCAGCAGCTCACAGGCGAGCTCCTACAATGAGCAGTTCTTC
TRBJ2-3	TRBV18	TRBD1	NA	CASSPQPPGTGNTDTQYF	TGTGCCAGCTCACCTCAGCCACCCGGGACAGGGAACACAGATACGCAGTATTTT
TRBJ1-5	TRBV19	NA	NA	CASSIVGNQPQHF	TGTGCCAGTAGTATAGTGGGCAATCAGCCCCAGCATTTT
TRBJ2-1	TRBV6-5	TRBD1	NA	CASSYSWTGGFNEQFF	TGTGCCAGCAGTTACTCTTGGACAGGGGGCTTTAATGAGCAGTTCTTC
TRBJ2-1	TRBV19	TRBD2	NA	CAIQTREGQFF	TGTGCCATTCAGACGCGGGAGGGCCAGTTCTTC
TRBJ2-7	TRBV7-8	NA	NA	CASSRLVAGASYEQYF	TGTGCCAGCAGCCGGTTGGTAGCAGGGGCATCCTACGAGCAGTACTTC
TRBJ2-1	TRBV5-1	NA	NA	CASSLDDSGGSSYNEQFF	TGCGCCAGCAGCTTGGATGATTCAGGGGGGAGCTCCTACAATGAGCAGTTCTTC
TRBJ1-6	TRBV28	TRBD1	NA	CASSLGDSYYNSPLHF	TGTGCCAGCAGTTTAGGGGACAGTTACTATAATTCACCCCTCCACTTT
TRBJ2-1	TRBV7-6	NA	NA	CASSLYRVPSYNEQFF	TGTGCCAGCAGCTTATACAGGGTGCCCTCCTACAATGAGCAGTTCTTC
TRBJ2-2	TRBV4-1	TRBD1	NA	CASSLAGTGVTGELFF	TGCGCCAGCAGCCTTGCAGGGACAGGGGTAACCGGGGAGCTGTTTTTT
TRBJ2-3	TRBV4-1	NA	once	CASSQVGTDTQYF	TGCGCCAGCAGCCAAGTGGGCACAGATACGCAGTATTTT
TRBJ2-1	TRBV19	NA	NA	CASSIWGNFNEQFF	TGTGCCAGTAGTATTTGGGGGAATTTCAATGAGCAGTTCTTC
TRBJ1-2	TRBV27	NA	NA	CASSYSGGNYGYTF	TGTGCCAGCAGTTATAGCGGGGGAAACTATGGCTACACCTTC
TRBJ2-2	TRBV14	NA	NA	CASSQYDRGARTGELFF	TGTGCCAGCAGCCAATACGACCGGGGGGCGCGAACCGGGGAGCTGTTTTTT